The present entry profiles one TCR beta chain with its context. Its antigen is not identified. This sample stems from a study of PD-1 blockade in classical Hodgkin lymphoma. Whole-study results and caveats: Newly diagnosed patients were reported to exhibit reduced baseline TCR diversity relative to healthy donors. Factors driving the repertoire differences, possibly disease activity or prior therapy, remain undefined.

Profiling relied on immunoSEQ multiplex PCR, and the TCRdb table lists in-frame clones only, not all of them. Of fewer than 35,000 clones in the sample, about 88% were seen once. Time point given: newly diagnosed, previously untreated cHL patient sample. Magnetic negative selection was used to purify CD4+ T cells from PBMCs that had been thawed. Untreated, newly diagnosed classical Hodgkin lymphoma PBMCs served for comparison. The junction had 9 bases not matched to a gene; V was cut back by 7 bases and J by 8 bases. In germline, CDR1 is MDHEN, CDR2 SYDVKM. The CDR3 totals 15 residues. Specimen: CD4+ T cells from blood. The V and J genes are TRBV28 and TRBJ2-1; TRBD2 matches at 12 bases. The source of this sequence is a human donor with classical Hodgkin lymphoma. The CDR3 sequence is CASTPTSGRVYEQFF. Here the CDR3 DNA reads TGTGCCAGCACCCCGACTAGCGGGAGAGTATATGAGCAGTTCTTC.